The clone carrying this T cell receptor (beta chain) was seen more than once but under ten times. The antigen is unknown. The sample comes from a study of beta chain features in type 1 diabetes. Study results and limitations: Shorter TCRB CDR3s, moderately but significantly so, were found in Type 1 diabetes patients in all four CD4+ subsets.

CD4+ cells of the naive, central memory, regulatory and stem cell-like memory types were sorted via CD45RO/CCR7/CD25/CD127/CD95/CD27. The V gene's germline CDR1 is GTSNPN and CDR2 SVGIG (reference sequence). The CDR3 runs to 14 residues. Trimming stripped 0 bases from V and 5 bases from J, with 13 bases between. Sequencing targeted expressed TCRB transcripts, as all isolated RNA had been reverse transcribed. Some clones are missing from TCRdb's copy, which holds only in-frame ones; the method was immunoSEQ multiplex PCR. Of around 710,000 clones in the sample, approximately 13% were seen once. The sequencing input was naive CD4+ T cells from blood. The chain employs TRBV30 and TRBJ2-5, with D maybe TRBD2 (5 bases). This TCR was recovered from a man between 25 and 39 years old with type 1 diabetes. DNA of the CDR3: TGTGCCTGGAGTGTACGTGTGGGCGGGGAGACCCAGTACTTC. Translated: CAWSVRVGGETQYF.